The entry below describes one T cell receptor beta chain. Its antigen is unidentified. Primers included in the PCR were 60 Vbeta and 13 Jbeta primers. In the original analysis: Unique TCR beta chains totaled roughly 80 million in a later count, with about 11 million of them shared. Data came from immunoSEQ multiplex PCR; TCRdb stores just in-frame clones and leaves some out. V, J and clone size are taken as reported in that table, and D and trimming were inferred from the DNA itself. The top ten clones hold around 2.5% of a sample with 150,000 to 200,000 clones, about three quarters of them seen once. This entry is derived from a study of cytomegalovirus exposure and HLA in healthy donors. General observations from the study: Data from an earlier analysis indicated that most TCR beta V segments were productive either about 90% or about 30% of the time. Later genetic work tied a missense DCLRE1C variant to beta-chain V and J trimming. The study listed roughly 160 cytomegalovirus-associated TCR beta chains.

CDR1 and CDR2 (germline): SGHNT, YENEEA. The CDR3 runs to 18 residues. V lost 8 bases and J lost 3; bases outside the gene matches: 16. The chain recombines TRBV11-3 with TRBJ2-2, with 9 bases identical to TRBD1. Sequenced sample: PBMCs. The sequence came from a female donor in good health and CMV-seronegative. The CDR3 nucleotides are TGTGCCAGCTTTCCCCTATCGGGACAGGGCGTTTACACCGGGGAGCTGTTTTTT. It specifies CASFPLSGQGVYTGELFF.